This TCR beta chain was identified in a study of blood T cell repertoires in COVID-19. Study details: Acute-phase and convalescent COVID-19 samples originated in the United States, Italy and Spain. In each case, the material was cDNA or gDNA derived from T cells, B-cell-depleted T cells, or PBMCs.

The CDR3 totals 14 residues. Germline-derived CDR1 and CDR2 are MNHEY and SVGEGT. The V gene lost 5 bases and the J gene lost 7 bases, with 12 bases spanning the gap. Patients from Seattle were sampled longitudinally, starting during active infection. Authors' processing steps: For nucleated cells, counts were estimated from reference gene primer amplification. The assay was immunoSEQ multiplex PCR, and TCRdb's table has in-frame clones only and misses some. V, J and clone size reflect that table, while D and trimming were determined from the DNA. The sample has about 250,000 clones, 86% seen once. The sequence was obtained from a woman over 75 with COVID-19, enrolled during active disease. Material for sequencing was peripheral blood. The chain carries TRBV6-2 or TRBV6-3 and TRBJ1-6; TRBD1 might be the D (5 bases). CDR3 sequence: CASSLREGNSPLHF. CDR3 DNA: TGTGCCAGCAGTCTCAGGGAAGGAAATTCACCCCTCCACTTT.